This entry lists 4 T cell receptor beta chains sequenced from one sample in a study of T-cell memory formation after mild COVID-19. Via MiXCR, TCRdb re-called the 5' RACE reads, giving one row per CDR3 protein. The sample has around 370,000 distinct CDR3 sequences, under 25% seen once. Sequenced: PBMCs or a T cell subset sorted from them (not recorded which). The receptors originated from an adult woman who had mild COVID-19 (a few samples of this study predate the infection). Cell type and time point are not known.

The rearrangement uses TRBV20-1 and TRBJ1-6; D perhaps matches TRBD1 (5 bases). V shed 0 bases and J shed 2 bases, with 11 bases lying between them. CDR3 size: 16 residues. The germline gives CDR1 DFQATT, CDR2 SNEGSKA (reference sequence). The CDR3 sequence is CSARDLRGPYNSPLHF. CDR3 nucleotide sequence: TGCAGTGCTAGAGATCTAAGGGGTCCCTATAATTCACCCCTCCACTTT.

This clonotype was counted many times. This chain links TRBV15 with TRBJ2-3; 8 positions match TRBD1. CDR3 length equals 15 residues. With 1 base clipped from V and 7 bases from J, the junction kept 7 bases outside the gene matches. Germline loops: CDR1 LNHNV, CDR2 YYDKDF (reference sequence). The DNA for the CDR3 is TGTGCCACCAGCAGAGTAGGGGACAGGAGCTATACGCAGTATTTT. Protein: CATSRVGDRSYTQYF. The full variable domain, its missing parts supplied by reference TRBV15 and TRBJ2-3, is DAMVIQNPRYQVTQFGKPVTLSCSQTLNHNVMYWYQQKSSQAPKLLFHYYDKDFNNEADTPDNFQSRRPNTSFCFLDIRSPGLGDTAMYLCATSRVGDRSYTQYFGPGTRLTVL.

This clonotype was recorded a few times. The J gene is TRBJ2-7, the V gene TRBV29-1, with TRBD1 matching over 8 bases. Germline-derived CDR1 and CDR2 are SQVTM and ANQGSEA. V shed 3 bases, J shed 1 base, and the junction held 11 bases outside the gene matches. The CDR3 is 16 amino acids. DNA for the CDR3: TGCAGCGTTGATGCATGGCACAGGGGGACATCCTACGAGCAGTACTTC. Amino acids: CSVDAWHRGTSYEQYF.

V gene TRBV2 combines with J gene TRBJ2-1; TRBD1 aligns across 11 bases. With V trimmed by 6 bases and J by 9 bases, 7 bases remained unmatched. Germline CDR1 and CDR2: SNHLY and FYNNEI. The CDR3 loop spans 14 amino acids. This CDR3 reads CASRPGTGGFEQFF. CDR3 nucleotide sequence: TGTGCCAGCAGGCCGGGGACAGGGGGATTTGAGCAGTTCTTC. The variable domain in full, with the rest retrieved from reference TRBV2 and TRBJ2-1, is EPEVTQTPSHQVTQMGQEVILRCVPISNHLYFYWYRQILGQKVEFLVSFYNNEISEKSEIFDDQFSVERPDGSNFTLKIRSTKLEDSAMYFCASRPGTGGFEQFFGPGTRLTVL.